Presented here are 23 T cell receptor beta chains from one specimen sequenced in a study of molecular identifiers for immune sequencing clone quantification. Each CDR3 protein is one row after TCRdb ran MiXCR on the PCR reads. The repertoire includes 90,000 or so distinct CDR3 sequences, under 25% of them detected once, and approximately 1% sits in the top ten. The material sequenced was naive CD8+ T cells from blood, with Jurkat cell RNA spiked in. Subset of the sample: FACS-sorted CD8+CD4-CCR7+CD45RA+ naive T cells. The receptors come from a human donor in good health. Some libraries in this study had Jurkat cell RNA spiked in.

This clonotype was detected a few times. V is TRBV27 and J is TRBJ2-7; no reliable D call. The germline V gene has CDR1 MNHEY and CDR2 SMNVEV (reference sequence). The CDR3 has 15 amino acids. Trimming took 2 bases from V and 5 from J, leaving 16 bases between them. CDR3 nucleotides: TGTGCCAGCAGTTTAGGTGTCCAGGTTCAGGACGAGCAGTACTTC. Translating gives CASSLGVQVQDEQYF.

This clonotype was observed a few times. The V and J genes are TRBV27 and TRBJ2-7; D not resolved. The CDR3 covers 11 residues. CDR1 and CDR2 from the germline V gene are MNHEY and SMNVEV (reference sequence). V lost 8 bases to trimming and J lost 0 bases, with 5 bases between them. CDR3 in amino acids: CASGTSYEQYF. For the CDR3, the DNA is TGTGCCAGCGGAACCTCCTACGAGCAGTACTTC.

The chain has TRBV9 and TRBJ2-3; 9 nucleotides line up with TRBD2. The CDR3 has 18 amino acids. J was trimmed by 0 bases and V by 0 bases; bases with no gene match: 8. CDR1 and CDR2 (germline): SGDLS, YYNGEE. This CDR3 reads CASSVDPAGGSSTDTQYF. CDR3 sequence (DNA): TGTGCCAGCAGCGTAGACCCAGCGGGGGGCTCTAGCACAGATACGCAGTATTTT.

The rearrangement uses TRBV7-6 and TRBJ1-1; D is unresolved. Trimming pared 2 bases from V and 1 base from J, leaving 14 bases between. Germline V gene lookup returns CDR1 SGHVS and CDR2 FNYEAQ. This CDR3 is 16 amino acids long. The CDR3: CASSLRIGPENTEAFF. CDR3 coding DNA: TGTGCCAGCAGCTTAAGGATAGGGCCGGAGAACACTGAAGCTTTCTTT.

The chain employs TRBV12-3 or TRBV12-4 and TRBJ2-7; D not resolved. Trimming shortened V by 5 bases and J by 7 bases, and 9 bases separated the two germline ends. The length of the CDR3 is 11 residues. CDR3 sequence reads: CASSKAGEQYF. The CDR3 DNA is TGTGCCAGCAGTAAGGCTGGGGAGCAGTACTTC.

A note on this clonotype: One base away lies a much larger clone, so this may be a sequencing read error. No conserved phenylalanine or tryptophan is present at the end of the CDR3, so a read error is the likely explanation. CDR3 region: CASSSEREEMSDTQYL. The CDR3 DNA reads TGTGCCAGCAGCTCCGAGCGGGAGGAAATGTCAGATACGCAGTATCTT. The chain employs TRBV7-9 and TRBJ2-3; 9 nucleotides align to TRBD2. Germline V gene sequence: CDR1 SEHNR, CDR2 FQNEAQ (reference sequence). V was pared by 4 bases and J by 4 bases, with 9 bases of the junction left unmatched. This CDR3 spans 16 amino acids.

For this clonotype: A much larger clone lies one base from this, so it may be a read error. CDR3 DNA: TGTGCCGGCAGCTTATCAGACAGGGGGTACGAGACCCAGTACTTC. It codes for CAGSLSDRGYETQYF. The V call is TRBV13, the J call TRBJ2-5, with 9 bases fitting TRBD1. In germline, CDR1 is PRHDT, CDR2 FYEKMQ (reference sequence). The CDR3 covers 15 residues.

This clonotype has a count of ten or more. The CDR3 DNA follows: TGTGCCAGCAGCTCCGGGACAGGACTGAACACTGAAGCTTTCTTT. This gives the protein CASSSGTGLNTEAFF. The J gene is TRBJ1-1, the V gene TRBV7-9; 8 bases are shared with TRBD1. CDR1 and CDR2 (germline): SEHNR, FQNEAQ (reference sequence). V shed 4 bases, J shed 0 bases, and the junction held 4 bases outside the gene matches. CDR3 length equals 15 residues.

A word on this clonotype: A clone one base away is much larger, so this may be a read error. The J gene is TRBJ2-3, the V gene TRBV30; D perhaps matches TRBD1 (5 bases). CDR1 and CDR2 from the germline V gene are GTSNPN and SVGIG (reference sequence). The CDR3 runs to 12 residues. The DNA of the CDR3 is TGTGCCTGGAGTATCGACACAGGTACGCAGTATTTT. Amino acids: CAWSIDTGTQYF. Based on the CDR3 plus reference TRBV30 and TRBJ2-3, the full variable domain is SQTIHQWPATLVQPVGSPLSLECTVEGTSNPNLYWYRQAAGRGLQLLFYSVGIGQISSEVPQNLSASRPQDRQFILSSKKLLLSDSGFYLCAWSIDTGTQYFGPGTRLTVL.

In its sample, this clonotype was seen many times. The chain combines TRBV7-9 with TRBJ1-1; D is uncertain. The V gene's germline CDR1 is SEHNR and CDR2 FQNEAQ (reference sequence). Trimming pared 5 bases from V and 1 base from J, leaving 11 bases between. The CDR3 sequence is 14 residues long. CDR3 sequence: CASSPPDQNTEAFF. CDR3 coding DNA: TGTGCCAGCAGCCCTCCCGACCAGAACACTGAAGCTTTCTTT.

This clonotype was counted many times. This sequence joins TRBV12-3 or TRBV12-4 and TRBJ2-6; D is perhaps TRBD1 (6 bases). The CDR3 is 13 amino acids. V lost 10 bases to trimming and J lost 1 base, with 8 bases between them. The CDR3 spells CAIQGSGANVLTF. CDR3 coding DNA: TGTGCCATACAGGGTTCTGGGGCCAACGTCCTGACTTTC.

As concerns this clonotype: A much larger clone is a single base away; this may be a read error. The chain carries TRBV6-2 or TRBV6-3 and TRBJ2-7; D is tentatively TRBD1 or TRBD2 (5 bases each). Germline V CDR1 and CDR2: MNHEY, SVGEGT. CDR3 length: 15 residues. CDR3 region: CASRYSDTLGGEQYF. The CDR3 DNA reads TGTGCCAGCAGATACTCGGACACCCTCGGAGGCGAGCAGTACTTC.

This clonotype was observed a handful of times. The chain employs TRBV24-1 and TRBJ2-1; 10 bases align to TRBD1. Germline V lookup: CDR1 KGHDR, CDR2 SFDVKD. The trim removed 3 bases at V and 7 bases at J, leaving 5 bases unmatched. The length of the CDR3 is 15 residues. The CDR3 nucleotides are TGTGCCACCAGTGATCGGGACAGGGGAATGAATGAGCAGTTCTTC. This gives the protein CATSDRDRGMNEQFF.

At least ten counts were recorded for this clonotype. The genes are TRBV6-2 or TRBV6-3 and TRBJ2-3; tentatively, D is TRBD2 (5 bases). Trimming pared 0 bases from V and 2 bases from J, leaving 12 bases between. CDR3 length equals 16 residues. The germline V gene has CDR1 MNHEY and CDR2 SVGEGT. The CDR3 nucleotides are TGTGCCAGCAGTTACTCGAATGCGGGCCCCACAGATACGCAGTATTTT. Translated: CASSYSNAGPTDTQYF.

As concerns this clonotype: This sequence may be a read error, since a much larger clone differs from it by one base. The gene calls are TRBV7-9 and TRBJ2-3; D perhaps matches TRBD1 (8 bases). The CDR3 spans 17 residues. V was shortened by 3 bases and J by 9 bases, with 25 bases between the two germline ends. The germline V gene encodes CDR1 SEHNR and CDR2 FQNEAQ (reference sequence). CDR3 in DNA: TGTGCCAGCAGCTTTTCAGGGGGCACCGCGGGAGAGGACACGCAGTATTTT. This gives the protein CASSFSGGTAGEDTQYF.

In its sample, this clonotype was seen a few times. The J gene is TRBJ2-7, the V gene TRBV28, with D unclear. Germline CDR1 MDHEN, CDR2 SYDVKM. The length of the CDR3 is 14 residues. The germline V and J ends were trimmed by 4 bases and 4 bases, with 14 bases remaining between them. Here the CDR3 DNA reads TGTGCCAGCAGTTCCACCGGTTCGGCATACGAGCAGTACTTC. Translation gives CASSSTGSAYEQYF. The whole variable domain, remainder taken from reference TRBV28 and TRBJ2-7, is DVKVTQSSRYLVKRTGEKVFLECVQDMDHENMFWYRQDPGLGLRLIYFSYDVKMKEKGDIPEGYSVSREKKERFSLILESASTNQTSMYLCASSSTGSAYEQYFGPGTRLTVT.

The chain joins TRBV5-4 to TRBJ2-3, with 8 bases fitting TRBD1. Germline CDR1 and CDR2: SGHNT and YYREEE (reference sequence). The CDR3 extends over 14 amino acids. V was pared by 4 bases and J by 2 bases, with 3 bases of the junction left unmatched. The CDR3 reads CASSLDRDTDTQYF. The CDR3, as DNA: TGTGCCAGCAGCCTGGACAGGGACACAGATACGCAGTATTTT.

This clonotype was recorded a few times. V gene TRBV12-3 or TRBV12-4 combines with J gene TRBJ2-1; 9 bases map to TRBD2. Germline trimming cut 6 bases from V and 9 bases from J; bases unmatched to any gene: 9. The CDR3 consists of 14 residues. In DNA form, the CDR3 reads TGTGCCAGCAGAACTCTAGCGGGATGGGGTGAGCAGTTCTTC. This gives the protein CASRTLAGWGEQFF.

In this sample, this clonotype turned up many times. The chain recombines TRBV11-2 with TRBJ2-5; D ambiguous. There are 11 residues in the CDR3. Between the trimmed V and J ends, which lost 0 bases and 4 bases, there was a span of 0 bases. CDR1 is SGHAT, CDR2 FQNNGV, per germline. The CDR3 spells CASSLEETQYF. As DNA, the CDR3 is TGTGCCAGCAGCTTAGAAGAGACCCAGTACTTC. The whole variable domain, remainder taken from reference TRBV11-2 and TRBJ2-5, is EAGVAQSPRYKIIEKRQSVAFWCNPISGHATLYWYQQILGQGPKLLIQFQNNGVVDDSQLPKDRFSAERLKGVDSTLKIQPAKLEDSAVYLCASSLEETQYFGPGTRLLVL.

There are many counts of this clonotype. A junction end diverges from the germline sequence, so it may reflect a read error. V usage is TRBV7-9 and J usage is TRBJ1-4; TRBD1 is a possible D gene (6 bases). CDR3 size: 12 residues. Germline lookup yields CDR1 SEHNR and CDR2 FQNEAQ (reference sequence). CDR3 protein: CASSLSSQGHVF. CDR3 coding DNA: TGTGCCAGCAGCTTGTCATCCCAGGGACATGTGTTT.

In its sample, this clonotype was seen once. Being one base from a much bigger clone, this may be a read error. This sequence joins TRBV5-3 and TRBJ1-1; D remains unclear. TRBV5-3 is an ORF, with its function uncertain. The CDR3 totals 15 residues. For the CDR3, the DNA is TGTGCCAGCAGCTTGGAAAGGCGCTCGAACACTGAAGCTCTCTTT. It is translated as CASSLERRSNTEALF.

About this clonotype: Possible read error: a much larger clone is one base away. CDR3 bases: TGTGCCAGCAGTTTATGGGACGGGGAGCATTACTTC. Protein product: CASSLWDGEHYF. The chain links TRBV28 to TRBJ2-7; D perhaps matches TRBD2 (5 bases). Germline values: CDR1 MDHEN, CDR2 SYDVKM. This CDR3 comprises 12 residues.

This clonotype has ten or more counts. This CDR3 is CASSSWTANEKLFF. CDR3 DNA sequence: TGTGCCAGCAGCTCATGGACAGCTAATGAAAAACTGTTTTTT. The chain has TRBV7-2 and TRBJ1-4; the D gene is possibly TRBD1 (6 bases). V lost 4 bases and J lost 3, with 9 bases in between. Germline values: CDR1 SGHTA, CDR2 FQGNSA. The CDR3 length is 14 residues.